This T cell receptor (beta chain) was profiled in a study of blood T cell repertoires in COVID-19. Participants were aged about 18 to 100 years, lived in 20 to 25 US areas, and enrolled virtually. In the 2 weeks before study entry, exposed participants met a COVID-19 case, which was PCR-confirmed or clinician-diagnosed. Germline V lookup: CDR1 LNHDA, CDR2 SQIVND (reference sequence). The CDR3 contains 15 residues. Between the trimmed V and J ends, which lost 7 bases and 1 base, there was a span of 16 bases. Generated by immunoSEQ multiplex PCR, the TCRdb table keeps only in-frame clones and is missing some. This sample yields about 300,000 clones, of which roughly 89% are seen a single time; approximately 2.9% belongs to the top ten.

The receptor was derived from a woman in her forties or fifties who had been exposed to COVID-19. The chain recombines TRBV19 with TRBJ1-2; D gene ambiguous. Material: PBMCs or T cells enriched from blood (not recorded which). The CDR3 loop reads CASNADRLLNYGYTF. CDR3 nucleotides: TGTGCCAGTAACGCGGATCGTCTACTTAACTATGGCTACACCTTC. Full variable domain (missing parts from reference TRBV19 and TRBJ1-2): DGGITQSPKYLFRKEGQNVTLSCEQNLNHDAMYWYRQDPGQGLRLIYYSQIVNDFQKGDIAEGYSVSREKKESFPLTVTSAQKNPTAFYLCASNADRLLNYGYTFGSGTRLTVV.